The present T cell receptor (beta chain) was sequenced within a study of blood T cell repertoires in COVID-19. Background on the study: COVID-19 samples, acute and convalescent, were from the United States, Italy and Spain.

Study processing details: Nucleated cell counts were estimated from reference gene primer amplification. Assay: immunoSEQ multiplex PCR; the TCRdb copy retains only in-frame clones and omits some. Clonal size and the V and J genes are those of that table, whereas D and trimming came from the DNA. This table holds a few hundred thousand clones, 88% found once. The CDR3 length is 14 residues. V gave up 8 bases and J gave up 3 bases; unmatched junction bases: 8. Germline values: CDR1 MNHEY, CDR2 SVGAGI. A few counts support this clone. The sample taken for sequencing was PBMCs or T cells enriched from blood (not recorded which). The chain recombines TRBV6-5 with TRBJ2-7; 9 nucleotides align to TRBD2. The TCR originated in a woman in her sixties or seventies in a cohort exposed to, infected with or recovered from COVID-19 (not recorded which). The CDR3 sequence: CASHSGTSNYEQYF. CDR3 sequence (DNA): TGTGCCAGCCACTCCGGGACTAGCAACTACGAGCAGTACTTC.